What follows describes a single TCR beta chain. The CDR3 has 15 amino acids. Germline CDR1 is SGDLS and CDR2 is YYNGEE. V lost 3 bases, J lost 8 bases, and 8 bases stayed unmatched. This sample was included in a study of blood T cell repertoires in COVID-19. Study-level information: From the United States, Italy and Spain came samples of acute and convalescent COVID-19.

As processed by the authors: Using reference gene primer amplification, nucleated cell counts were estimated. The data were produced by immunoSEQ multiplex PCR, yet TCRdb's version contains in-frame clones alone and is incomplete. V, J and clone size reflect that table, while D and trimming were determined from the DNA. The table lists hundreds of thousands of clones, more than 80% of them singletons, with around 1.3% in the top ten. The sequencing input was peripheral blood. The V call is TRBV9, the J call TRBJ2-1; TRBD2 aligns across 10 bases. The clonotype comes from a woman aged 30 to 39 with COVID-19, enrolled during active disease. DNA of the CDR3: TGTGCCAGCAGCGATAGCGGGGGGACCTCTGATGAGCAGTTCTTC. This sequence encodes CASSDSGGTSDEQFF.